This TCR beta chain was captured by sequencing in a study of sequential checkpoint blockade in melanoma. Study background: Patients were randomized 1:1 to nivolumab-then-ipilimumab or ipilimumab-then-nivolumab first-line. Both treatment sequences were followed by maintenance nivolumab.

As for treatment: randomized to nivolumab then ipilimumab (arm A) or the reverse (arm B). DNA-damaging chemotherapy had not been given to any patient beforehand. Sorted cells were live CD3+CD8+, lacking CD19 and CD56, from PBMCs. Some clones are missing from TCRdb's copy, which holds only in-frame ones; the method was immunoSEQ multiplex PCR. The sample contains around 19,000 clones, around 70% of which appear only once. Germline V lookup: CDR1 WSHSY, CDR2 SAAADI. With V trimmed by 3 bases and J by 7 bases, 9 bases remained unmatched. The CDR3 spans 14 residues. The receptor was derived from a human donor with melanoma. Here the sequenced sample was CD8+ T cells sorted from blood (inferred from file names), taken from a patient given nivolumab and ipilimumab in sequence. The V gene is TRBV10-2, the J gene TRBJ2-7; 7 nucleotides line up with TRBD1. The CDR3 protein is CASSEDRVIDEQYF. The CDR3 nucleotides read TGCGCCAGCAGTGAAGACAGGGTCATTGATGAGCAGTACTTC.